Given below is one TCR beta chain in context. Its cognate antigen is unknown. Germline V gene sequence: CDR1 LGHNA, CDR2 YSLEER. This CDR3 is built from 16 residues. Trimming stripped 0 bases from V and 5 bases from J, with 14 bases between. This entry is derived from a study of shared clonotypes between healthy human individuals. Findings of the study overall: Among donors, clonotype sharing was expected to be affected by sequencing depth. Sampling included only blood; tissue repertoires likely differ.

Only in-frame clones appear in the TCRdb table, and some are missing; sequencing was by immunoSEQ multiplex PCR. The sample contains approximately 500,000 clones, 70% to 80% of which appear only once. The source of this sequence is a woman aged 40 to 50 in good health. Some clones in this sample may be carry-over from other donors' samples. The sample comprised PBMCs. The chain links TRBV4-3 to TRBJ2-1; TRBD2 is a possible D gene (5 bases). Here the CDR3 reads CASSQDGWRAHNEQFF. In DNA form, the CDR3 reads TGCGCCAGCAGCCAAGATGGCTGGCGGGCCCACAATGAGCAGTTCTTC.